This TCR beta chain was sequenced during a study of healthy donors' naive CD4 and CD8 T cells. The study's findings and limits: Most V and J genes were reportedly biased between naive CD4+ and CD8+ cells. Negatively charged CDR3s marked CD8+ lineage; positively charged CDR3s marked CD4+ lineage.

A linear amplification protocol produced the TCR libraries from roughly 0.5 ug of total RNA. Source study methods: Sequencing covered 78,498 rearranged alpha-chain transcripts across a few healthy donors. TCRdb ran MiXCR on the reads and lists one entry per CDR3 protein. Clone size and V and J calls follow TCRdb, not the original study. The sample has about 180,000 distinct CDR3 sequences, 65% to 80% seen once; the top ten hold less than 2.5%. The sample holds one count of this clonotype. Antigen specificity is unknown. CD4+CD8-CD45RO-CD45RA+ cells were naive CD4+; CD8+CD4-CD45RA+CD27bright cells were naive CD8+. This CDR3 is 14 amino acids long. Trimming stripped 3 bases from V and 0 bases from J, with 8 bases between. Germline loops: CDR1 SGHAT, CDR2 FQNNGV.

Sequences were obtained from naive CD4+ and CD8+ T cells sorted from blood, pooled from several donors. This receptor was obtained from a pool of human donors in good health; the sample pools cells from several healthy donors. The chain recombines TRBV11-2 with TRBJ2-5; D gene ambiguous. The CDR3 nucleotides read TGTGCCAGCAGCTTCCAGGTCAACCAAGAGACCCAGTACTTC. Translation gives CASSFQVNQETQYF.